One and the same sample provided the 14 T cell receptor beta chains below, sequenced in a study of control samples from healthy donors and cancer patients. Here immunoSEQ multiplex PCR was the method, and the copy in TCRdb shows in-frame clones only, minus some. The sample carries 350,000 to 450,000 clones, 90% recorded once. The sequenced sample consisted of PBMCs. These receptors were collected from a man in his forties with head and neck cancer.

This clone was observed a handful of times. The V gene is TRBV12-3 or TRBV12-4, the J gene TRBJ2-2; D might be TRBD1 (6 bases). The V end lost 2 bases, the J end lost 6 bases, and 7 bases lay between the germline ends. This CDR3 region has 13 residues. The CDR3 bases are TGTGCCAGCAGTTTAAGGGGGTCCGGGGAGCTGTTTTTT. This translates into CASSLRGSGELFF.

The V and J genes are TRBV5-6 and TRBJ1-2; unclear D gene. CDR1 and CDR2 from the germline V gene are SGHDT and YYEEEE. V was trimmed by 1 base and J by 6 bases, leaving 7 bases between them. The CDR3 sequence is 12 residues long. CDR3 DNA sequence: TGTGCCAGCAGCTTGCCGGCGGATGGCTACACCTTC. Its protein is CASSLPADGYTF.

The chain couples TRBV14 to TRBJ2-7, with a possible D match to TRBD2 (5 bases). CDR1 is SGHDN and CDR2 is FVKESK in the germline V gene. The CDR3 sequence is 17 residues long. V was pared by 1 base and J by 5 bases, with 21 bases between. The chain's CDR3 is CASSQALGPLGNNEQYF. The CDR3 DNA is TGTGCCAGCAGCCAAGCCCTCGGACCACTCGGGAATAACGAGCAGTACTTC.

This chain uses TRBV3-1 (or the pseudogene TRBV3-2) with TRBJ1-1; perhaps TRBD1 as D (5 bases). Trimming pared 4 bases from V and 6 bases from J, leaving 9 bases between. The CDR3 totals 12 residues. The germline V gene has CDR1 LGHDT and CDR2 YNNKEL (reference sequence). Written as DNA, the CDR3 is TGTGCCAGCAGCCTAGGGGCGGCTGAAGCTTTCTTT. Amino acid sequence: CASSLGAAEAFF.

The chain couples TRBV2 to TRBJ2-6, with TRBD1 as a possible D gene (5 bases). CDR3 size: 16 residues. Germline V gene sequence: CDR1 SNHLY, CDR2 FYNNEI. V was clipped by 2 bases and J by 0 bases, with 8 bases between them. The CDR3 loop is CASSETGVSGANVLTF. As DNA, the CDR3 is TGTGCCAGCAGTGAAACAGGCGTCTCTGGGGCCAACGTCCTGACTTTC.

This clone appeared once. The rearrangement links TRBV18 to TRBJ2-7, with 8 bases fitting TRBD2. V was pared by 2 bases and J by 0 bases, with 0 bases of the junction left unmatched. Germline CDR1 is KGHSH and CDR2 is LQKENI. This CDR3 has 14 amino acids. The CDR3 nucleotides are TGTGCCAGCTCACCAAGCGGGAGCTCCTACGAGCAGTACTTC. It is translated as CASSPSGSSYEQYF.

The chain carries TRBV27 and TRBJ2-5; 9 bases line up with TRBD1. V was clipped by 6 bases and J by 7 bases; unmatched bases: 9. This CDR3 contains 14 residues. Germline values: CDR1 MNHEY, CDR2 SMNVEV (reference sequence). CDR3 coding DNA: TGTGCCAGCAGCTCCGGGACAGGGTTTGGGACCCAGTACTTC. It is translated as CASSSGTGFGTQYF.

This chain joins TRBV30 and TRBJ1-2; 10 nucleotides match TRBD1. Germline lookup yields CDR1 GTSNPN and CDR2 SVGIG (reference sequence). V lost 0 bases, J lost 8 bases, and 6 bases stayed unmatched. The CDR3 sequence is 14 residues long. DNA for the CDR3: TGTGCCTGGAGTGTACCCGGACAGGGGGAAGGCTACACCTTC. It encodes CAWSVPGQGEGYTF.

CDR3 coding DNA: TGTGCCAGTAGTATAAACACCCGAGAGACCCAGTACTTC. Protein: CASSINTRETQYF. The rearrangement uses TRBV19 and TRBJ2-5; unclear D gene. V was cut by 2 bases and J by 4 bases, with 8 bases left in between. CDR1 LNHDA and CDR2 SQIVND come from the germline V gene (reference sequence). This CDR3 comprises 13 residues. The whole variable domain, filled in from reference TRBV19 and TRBJ2-5, reads DGGITQSPKYLFRKEGQNVTLSCEQNLNHDAMYWYRQDPGQGLRLIYYSQIVNDFQKGDIAEGYSVSREKKESFPLTVTSAQKNPTAFYLCASSINTRETQYFGPGTRLLVL.

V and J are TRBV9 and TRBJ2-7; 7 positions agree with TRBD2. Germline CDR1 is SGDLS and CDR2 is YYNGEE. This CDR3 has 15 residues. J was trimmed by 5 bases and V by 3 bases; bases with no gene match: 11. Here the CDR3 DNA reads TGTGCCAGCAGCGAGCGGGGAGGCCCGGGGGACGAGCAGTACTTC. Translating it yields CASSERGGPGDEQYF.

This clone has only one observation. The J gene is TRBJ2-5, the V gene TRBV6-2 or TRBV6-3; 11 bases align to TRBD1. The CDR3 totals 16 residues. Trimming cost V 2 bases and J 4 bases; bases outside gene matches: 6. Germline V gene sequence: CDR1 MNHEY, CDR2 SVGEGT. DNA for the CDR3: TGTGCCAGCAGTTACGCCGGGACAGGGGGAGTAGAGACCCAGTACTTC. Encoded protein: CASSYAGTGGVETQYF.

The CDR3 DNA is TGTGCCAGCAGCTTTCCGGGACTAGCGCCCGAGCAGTACTTC. As protein: CASSFPGLAPEQYF. The chain couples TRBV13 to TRBJ2-7; 10 nucleotides match TRBD2. Germline values: CDR1 PRHDT, CDR2 FYEKMQ (reference sequence). The CDR3 runs 14 residues. Trimming cost V 3 bases and J 6 bases; bases outside gene matches: 5.

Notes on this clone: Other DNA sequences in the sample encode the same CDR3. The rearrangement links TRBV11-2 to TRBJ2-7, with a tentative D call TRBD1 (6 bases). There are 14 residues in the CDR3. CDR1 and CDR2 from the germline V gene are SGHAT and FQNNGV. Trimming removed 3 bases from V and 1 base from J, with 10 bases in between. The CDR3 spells CASSLDRVSYEQYF. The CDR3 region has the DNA TGTGCCAGCAGCTTGGACAGAGTATCCTACGAGCAGTACTTC.

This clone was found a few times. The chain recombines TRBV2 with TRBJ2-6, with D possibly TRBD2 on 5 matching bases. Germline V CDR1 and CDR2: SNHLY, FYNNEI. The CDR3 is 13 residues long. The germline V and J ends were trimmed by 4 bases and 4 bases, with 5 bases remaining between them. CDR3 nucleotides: TGTGCCAGCAGTGGAGGGGGGGCCAACGTCCTGACTTTC. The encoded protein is CASSGGGANVLTF. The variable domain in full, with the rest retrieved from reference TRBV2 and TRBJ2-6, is EPEVTQTPSHQVTQMGQEVILRCVPISNHLYFYWYRQILGQKVEFLVSFYNNEISEKSEIFDDQFSVERPDGSNFTLKIRSTKLEDSAMYFCASSGGGANVLTFGAGSRLTVL.